The 30 T cell receptor beta chains below all came from one sample that was sequenced in a study of shared clonotypes between healthy human individuals (dated by TCRdb to 2019 to 2021). The library was obtained by the immunoSEQ multiplex PCR assay. Drawn from immuneACCESS, this table holds only the in-frame rearrangements with V and J called that TCRdb kept. Clones are partly lost; checked studies trace under half to an unresolved V gene and leave the rest unexplained. The sample yields approximately 1,500,000 clones; 95% to 99% were counted once. About 0.45% of the sample goes to the ten largest clones. The sample consisted of naive CD4+ T cells sorted from blood. The sample's cell subset or site label is to be understood as: CD45RA+ positively selected. The receptors derive from a man aged 30-40 years in good health.

The chain couples TRBV28 to TRBJ2-7; the match to TRBD2 covers 10 bases. Germline V gene sequence: CDR1 MDHEN, CDR2 SYDVKM. The CDR3 runs to 19 residues. V lost 3 bases and J lost 7; bases outside the gene matches: 21. The chain's CDR3 is CASSFFGLAEGGALWEQYF. The CDR3 DNA is TGTGCCAGCAGTTTCTTCGGACTAGCGGAGGGAGGGGCCTTGTGGGAGCAGTACTTC.

This clone has just one count. The chain uses TRBV5-5 and TRBJ2-1; 12 bases agree with TRBD2. This CDR3 has 15 residues. Germline V gene sequence: CDR1 SGHKS, CDR2 YYEKEE (reference sequence). Unmatched junction bases numbered 4, after V lost 3 bases and J lost 6 bases. The CDR3 here is CASSSLAGGANEQFF. In nucleotides, the CDR3 is TGTGCCAGCAGCTCCCTAGCGGGAGGGGCCAATGAGCAGTTCTTC.

The J gene is TRBJ2-7, the V gene TRBV18; possibly TRBD1 for D (6 bases). The CDR3 loop spans 14 amino acids. In germline, CDR1 is KGHSH, CDR2 LQKENI. The ends were cut back, 3 bases at V and 2 bases at J, with 11 bases in the middle. CDR3 residues: CASSPRTVAYEQYF. The DNA for the CDR3 is TGTGCCAGCTCACCGAGGACAGTTGCCTACGAGCAGTACTTC.

This clone was picked up one time. The rearrangement links TRBV18 to TRBJ1-5; TRBD1 matches 7 bases. Trimming removed 5 bases from V and 6 bases from J; junction bases left unmatched: 13. Germline V gene lookup returns CDR1 KGHSH and CDR2 LQKENI. The CDR3 is 16 amino acids. Here the CDR3 DNA reads TGTGCCAGCTCAATTAGAGGGGGCGCGATGGGTCAGCCCCAGCATTTT. Translating it yields CASSIRGGAMGQPQHF. Looking up the rest from reference TRBV18 and TRBJ1-5 gives the full variable domain: NAGVMQNPRHLVRRRGQEARLRCSPMKGHSHVYWYRQLPEEGLKFMVYLQKENIIDESGMPKERFSAEFPKEGPSILRIQQVVRGDSAAYFCASSIRGGAMGQPQHFGDGTRLSIL.

This sequence joins TRBV19 and TRBJ2-7; D may be TRBD2 (6 bases). V was pared by 5 bases and J by 3 bases, with 14 bases between. CDR1 LNHDA and CDR2 SQIVND come from the germline V gene (reference sequence). CDR3 length equals 14 residues. The CDR3 loop is CASSDGRRIYEQYF. The CDR3 nucleotides are TGTGCCAGTAGTGACGGGAGAAGGATCTACGAGCAGTACTTC.

V gene TRBV18 combines with J gene TRBJ1-3; D is uncertain. V lost 2 bases and J lost 0, with 11 bases in between. The CDR3 spans 16 residues. The V gene's germline CDR1 is KGHSH and CDR2 LQKENI. The CDR3: CASSPNPGYSGNTIYF. Here the CDR3 DNA reads TGTGCCAGCTCACCAAACCCGGGATACTCTGGAAACACCATATATTTT.

The V call is TRBV6-4, the J call TRBJ2-7; TRBD1 is a possible D gene (5 bases). Germline V lookup: CDR1 MRHNA, CDR2 SNTAGT. The length of the CDR3 is 14 residues. V lost 5 bases and J 7 bases, leaving 18 bases between the germline ends. CDR3 in amino acids: CASSLSPRVGEQYF. CDR3 coding DNA: TGTGCCAGCAGTCTTTCCCCCAGGGTGGGGGAGCAGTACTTC.

The chain is built from TRBV28 and TRBJ1-5; no clear D gene. Germline CDR1 reads MDHEN; CDR2 reads SYDVKM. V lost 7 bases and J lost 3, with 13 bases in between. The CDR3 is 14 residues long. The DNA for the CDR3 is TGTGCCAGCACTATAGGAGGGAACAATCAGCCCCAGCATTTT. Amino acids: CASTIGGNNQPQHF.

This sequence joins TRBV11-3 and TRBJ2-3, with 7 nucleotides matching TRBD1. CDR1 SGHNT and CDR2 YENEEA come from the germline V gene. V lost 4 bases, J lost 6 bases, and 4 bases stayed unmatched. The CDR3 runs 13 residues. The CDR3, as DNA: TGTGCCAGCAGCTACAGGGGAAGGGATACGCAGTATTTT. This translates into CASSYRGRDTQYF.

The V and J genes are TRBV28 and TRBJ2-5; possibly TRBD1 for D (5 bases). V shed 5 bases and J shed 0 bases, with 10 bases lying between them. CDR3 size: 14 residues. The germline V gene has CDR1 MDHEN and CDR2 SYDVKM. CDR3 sequence reads: CASSGTGYQETQYF. The CDR3 coding sequence is TGTGCCAGCAGTGGAACAGGATACCAAGAGACCCAGTACTTC. The variable domain in full, completed from reference TRBV28 and TRBJ2-5, reads DVKVTQSSRYLVKRTGEKVFLECVQDMDHENMFWYRQDPGLGLRLIYFSYDVKMKEKGDIPEGYSVSREKKERFSLILESASTNQTSMYLCASSGTGYQETQYFGPGTRLLVL.

Written as DNA, the CDR3 is TGTGCCAGCTCACCGATGTTCGGGGAGCTGTTTTTT. It encodes CASSPMFGELFF. This chain connects TRBV18 to TRBJ2-2; D unclear. This CDR3 region has 12 residues. The ends were cut back, 3 bases at V and 7 bases at J, with 6 bases in the middle. Germline CDR1 is KGHSH and CDR2 is LQKENI.

V gene TRBV4-3 combines with J gene TRBJ2-2; 9 nucleotides line up with TRBD2. This CDR3 is built from 17 residues. With 2 bases clipped from V and 7 bases from J, the junction kept 11 bases outside the gene matches. Germline V CDR1 and CDR2: LGHNA, YSLEER. CDR3 residues: CASSQSTGLAGIGELFF. CDR3 nucleotide sequence: TGCGCCAGCAGCCAATCGACTGGTCTAGCGGGAATCGGGGAGCTGTTTTTT.

The count of this clone is one. CDR3: CASCWGNNEQFF. DNA for the CDR3: TGTGCCAGCTGCTGGGGTAACAATGAGCAGTTCTTC. The genes are TRBV18 and TRBJ2-1; D unclear. V was clipped by 7 bases and J by 5 bases, with 9 bases between them. CDR1 is KGHSH and CDR2 is LQKENI in the germline V gene. The CDR3 contains 12 residues.

This clone has only one observation. An end of the junction does not agree with germline; a read error may underlie this. The chain links TRBV20-1 to TRBJ2-7, with 8 bases lining up with TRBD2. The length of the CDR3 is 11 residues. Per the germline V gene, CDR1 is DFQATT and CDR2 is SNEGSKA (reference sequence). The chain's CDR3 is CSVGGGGRRDF. In DNA form, the CDR3 reads TGCAGTGTCGGGGGGGGAGGACGCCGGGACTTC.

The chain is built from TRBV2 and TRBJ2-3; possible D gene TRBD1, 5 bases. The germline gives CDR1 SNHLY, CDR2 FYNNEI. This CDR3 has 12 amino acids. The V end lost 7 bases, the J end lost 7 bases, and 12 bases lay between the germline ends. The CDR3 nucleotides are TGTGCCAGCACCCAGGACATTCATACGCAGTATTTT. Translation gives CASTQDIHTQYF.

The V gene is TRBV11-3, the J gene TRBJ2-2, with D unresolved. V lost 2 bases and J 5 bases, leaving 6 bases between the germline ends. CDR3 length: 13 amino acids. Germline assignment: CDR1 SGHNT and CDR2 YENEEA. CDR3 sequence reads: CASSLRWTGELFF. CDR3 sequence (DNA): TGTGCCAGCAGCTTACGATGGACCGGGGAGCTGTTTTTT.

The chain uses TRBV2 and TRBJ2-1, with unresolved D. Germline V gene lookup returns CDR1 SNHLY and CDR2 FYNNEI. V was cut by 4 bases and J by 5 bases, with 9 bases left in between. The CDR3 runs 13 residues. Written as DNA, the CDR3 is TGTGCCAGCAGTGTGGAAGCACACAATGAGCAGTTCTTC. It codes for CASSVEAHNEQFF.

The J gene is TRBJ2-5, the V gene TRBV20-1; D uncertain. The CDR3 runs 11 residues. The V end lost 2 bases, the J end lost 1 base, and 2 bases lay between the germline ends. Germline V gene sequence: CDR1 DFQATT, CDR2 SNEGSKA (reference sequence). CDR3 amino acids: CSARSQETQYF. The CDR3 nucleotides read TGCAGTGCTAGAAGCCAAGAGACCCAGTACTTC.

The rearrangement uses TRBV7-2 and TRBJ2-1, with 9 bases aligning to TRBD1. The CDR3 is 17 residues long. Germline V gives CDR1 SGHTA, CDR2 FQGNSA. V lost 4 bases to trimming and J lost 2 bases; unmatched junction nucleotides: 9. CDR3 bases: TGTGCCAGCAGCTCTCCCCCCCGGGACAGGGCCTACAATGAGCAGTTCTTC. Translated, it gives CASSSPPRDRAYNEQFF.

J is TRBJ1-2 and V is TRBV25-1; the D gene is possibly TRBD1 (6 bases). The V and J ends lost 2 bases and 2 bases respectively, with 12 bases between them. The germline CDR1 and CDR2 sequences are MGHDK and SYGVNS. The CDR3 has 15 residues. DNA of the CDR3: TGTGCCAGCAGTGAACAAGACAGGCCGAACTATGGCTACACCTTC. It specifies CASSEQDRPNYGYTF.

The CDR3 protein is CASSGDRGRNQPQHF. In nucleotides, the CDR3 is TGTGCCAGTAGTGGGGACAGGGGGCGTAATCAGCCCCAGCATTTT. This chain links TRBV19 with TRBJ1-5; 12 nucleotides align to TRBD1. The CDR3 runs to 15 residues. The V segment lost 5 bases and the J segment 4 bases; nucleotides outside the gene matches: 3. Looked up from germline, CDR1 is LNHDA and CDR2 is SQIVND (reference sequence). Drawing the rest from reference TRBV19 and TRBJ1-5, the complete variable domain is DGGITQSPKYLFRKEGQNVTLSCEQNLNHDAMYWYRQDPGQGLRLIYYSQIVNDFQKGDIAEGYSVSREKKESFPLTVTSAQKNPTAFYLCASSGDRGRNQPQHFGDGTRLSIL.

The V and J genes are TRBV29-1 and TRBJ2-1; a possible D gene is TRBD1 (6 bases). This CDR3 region has 12 residues. The germline gives CDR1 SQVTM, CDR2 ANQGSEA. V dropped 7 bases and J dropped 4 bases, with 11 bases sitting between them. The CDR3: CSAKTGYNEQFF. Written as DNA, the CDR3 is TGCAGCGCTAAGACAGGATACAATGAGCAGTTCTTC.

The V and J genes are TRBV5-1 and TRBJ2-2, with D uncertain. V lost 3 bases and J lost 0, with 9 bases in between. CDR3 length: 15 amino acids. Germline CDR1 and CDR2: SGHRS and YFSETQ. CDR3 nucleotides: TGCGCCAGCAGCTGGAGCCTCGCGAACACCGGGGAGCTGTTTTTT. Its protein product is CASSWSLANTGELFF. The full variable domain, rest sourced from reference TRBV5-1 and TRBJ2-2, is KAGVTQTPRYLIKTRGQQVTLSCSPISGHRSVSWYQQTPGQGLQFLFEYFSETQRNKGNFPGRFSGRQFSNSRSEMNVSTLELGDSALYLCASSWSLANTGELFFGEGSRLTVL.

V usage is TRBV4-3 and J usage is TRBJ2-3; D not certain. The ends were cut back, 0 bases at V and 2 bases at J, with 12 bases in the middle. CDR1 is LGHNA and CDR2 is YSLEER in the germline V gene. The CDR3 is 16 amino acids. CDR3 residues: CASSQEIGLLTDTQYF. CDR3 nucleotide sequence: TGCGCCAGCAGCCAAGAGATCGGGTTACTCACAGATACGCAGTATTTT.

J is TRBJ1-5 and V is TRBV5-4; D is uncertain. V was cut by 4 bases and J by 11 bases, with 16 bases left in between. Germline V CDR1 and CDR2: SGHNT, YYREEE (reference sequence). The CDR3 extends over 13 amino acids. The CDR3 sequence: CASSEQDGRTQHF. The CDR3 nucleotides read TGTGCCAGCAGCGAGCAAGATGGACGAACCCAGCATTTT.

The rearrangement links TRBV2 to TRBJ1-3; D is unclear. Germline assignment: CDR1 SNHLY and CDR2 FYNNEI. V gave up 3 bases and J gave up 0 bases, with 6 bases separating them. The CDR3 covers 14 residues. The CDR3 region has the DNA TGTGCCAGCAGTGACCCTGTCTCTGGAAACACCATATATTTT. This sequence encodes CASSDPVSGNTIYF.

The V gene is TRBV28, the J gene TRBJ2-7; 7 bases fit TRBD1. This CDR3 contains 15 residues. The junction had 11 bases not matched to a gene; V was cut back by 7 bases and J by 2 bases. CDR1 is MDHEN and CDR2 is SYDVKM in the germline V gene. The CDR3 DNA follows: TGTGCCAGCAACCCAGGGGGAATCACCCCCTACGAGCAGTACTTC. It codes for CASNPGGITPYEQYF.

About this clone: Other DNA variants within this sample encode the same CDR3. This sequence joins TRBV25-1 and TRBJ2-3; no definite D call. Trimming pared 2 bases from V and 5 bases from J, leaving 8 bases between. Germline V gives CDR1 MGHDK, CDR2 SYGVNS. The CDR3 covers 13 residues. The CDR3 loop reads CASSESSRDTQYF. The CDR3 nucleotides are TGTGCCAGCAGTGAAAGCAGTCGAGATACGCAGTATTTT.

This rearrangement joins TRBV5-5 to TRBJ2-7; 8 positions match TRBD2. The CDR3 length is 14 residues. The germline V gene has CDR1 SGHKS and CDR2 YYEKEE (reference sequence). Trimming removed 0 bases from V and 3 bases from J; junction bases left unmatched: 2. The CDR3 DNA reads TGTGCCAGCAGCTTGGCCGCGGGAGGCTACGAGCAGTACTTC. It yields the protein CASSLAAGGYEQYF.

The chain carries TRBV18 and TRBJ2-3, with D unclear. Between the trimmed V and J ends, which lost 2 bases and 4 bases, there was a span of 16 bases. The CDR3 totals 16 residues. The germline gives CDR1 KGHSH, CDR2 LQKENI. CDR3 amino acids: CASSPSLTAPPDTQYF. Here the CDR3 DNA reads TGTGCCAGCTCACCATCCTTAACGGCCCCGCCAGATACGCAGTATTTT.